The present T cell receptor (beta chain) was sequenced within a study of blood T cell repertoires in COVID-19. Across the study: Collection of acute and convalescent COVID-19 samples took place in the United States, Italy and Spain. Sample material is recorded as cDNA or gDNA derived from T cells, B-cell-depleted T cells, or PBMCs.

Original handling: Amplified reference gene primers provided the basis for estimating nucleated cell counts. The assay was immunoSEQ multiplex PCR, and TCRdb's table has in-frame clones only and misses some. V and J calls and clone size come straight from that table; D and trimming were deduced from the DNA. The sample records under 250,000 clones, 86% being singletons. Sequenced input: peripheral blood. The receptor's source is a man aged 45-60 years with COVID-19, enrolled during active disease.

DNA for the CDR3: TGTGCCAGTAGTATAGAGGCGGGACTAGCAACATACAATGAGCAGTTCTTC. Residues: CASSIEAGLATYNEQFF. V usage is TRBV19 and J usage is TRBJ2-1; 9 nucleotides agree with TRBD2. Germline loops: CDR1 LNHDA, CDR2 SQIVND (reference sequence). Trimming cost V 0 bases and J 4 bases; bases outside gene matches: 7. The CDR3 covers 17 residues.